This passage covers 20 T cell receptor beta chains from one sample sequenced in a study of T cell responses to AZD1222 COVID-19 vaccine. Assay used: immunoSEQ multiplex PCR; TCRdb lists only in-frame clones, some missing. Counted here are 120,000 to 150,000 clones, roughly 91% occurring once; the ten biggest clones make up 4.5% to 5.5%. The input for sequencing was peripheral blood, taken on day 0 of AZD1222 vaccination. The receptors shown here come from an adult in good health.

V is TRBV6-4 and J is TRBJ2-3; maybe TRBD2 (5 bases). The CDR3 runs to 15 residues. V lost 5 bases and J 3 bases, leaving 15 bases between the germline ends. Germline assignment: CDR1 MRHNA and CDR2 SNTAGT. The CDR3 here is CASSLDGVGTDTQYF. In DNA, the CDR3 is TGTGCCAGCAGTCTGGACGGGGTAGGAACAGATACGCAGTATTTT.

The chain is built from TRBV4-3 and TRBJ2-5; TRBD2 aligns across 10 bases. CDR1 LGHNA and CDR2 YSLEER come from the germline V gene. This CDR3 region has 15 residues. With V trimmed by 2 bases and J by 4 bases, 4 bases remained unmatched. CDR3 in amino acids: CASSQRAGGRETQYF. CDR3 bases: TGCGCCAGCAGCCAACGAGCGGGGGGGCGAGAGACCCAGTACTTC.

The CDR3 coding sequence is TGTGCCAGCAGTGAAGGGGGGAAGGGCAATCAGCCCCAGCATTTT. It is translated as CASSEGGKGNQPQHF. The gene calls are TRBV2 and TRBJ1-5, with D possibly TRBD1 on 5 matching bases. Germline loops: CDR1 SNHLY, CDR2 FYNNEI. V gave up 1 base and J gave up 2 bases, with 9 bases separating them. CDR3 length: 15 residues.

This clone was counted once. This sequence joins TRBV7-2 and TRBJ1-6, with D hard to call. The V gene's germline CDR1 is SGHTA and CDR2 FQGNSA. CDR3 length equals 15 residues. V lost 2 bases and J lost 2, with 7 bases in between. The CDR3 sequence: CASSLQRAYNSPLHF. The DNA of the CDR3 is TGTGCCAGCAGCTTACAGAGGGCCTATAATTCACCCCTCCACTTT.

The chain links TRBV6-5 to TRBJ2-7, with D possibly matching TRBD2 (5 bases). There are 13 residues in the CDR3. The V end lost 5 bases, the J end lost 3 bases, and 11 bases lay between the germline ends. Germline CDR1 and CDR2: MNHEY and SVGAGI. This CDR3 reads CASSRTDFYEQYF. The CDR3 DNA follows: TGTGCCAGCAGTCGGACGGACTTCTACGAGCAGTACTTC.

The chain is built from TRBV18 and TRBJ1-2; D perhaps matches TRBD1 (6 bases). Deletions cut 1 base from V and 6 bases from J, with 24 bases between. This CDR3 contains 18 residues. CDR1 is KGHSH and CDR2 is LQKENI in the germline V gene. The CDR3 region is CASSPLMAGTPQGNGYTF. DNA of the CDR3: TGTGCCAGCTCACCACTAATGGCCGGGACACCCCAGGGCAATGGCTACACCTTC.

This clone showed up just once. This rearrangement joins TRBV30 to TRBJ1-6; a possible D gene is TRBD1 (6 bases). The V end lost 0 bases, the J end lost 11 bases, and 14 bases lay between the germline ends. This CDR3 has 14 amino acids. Germline values: CDR1 GTSNPN, CDR2 SVGIG (reference sequence). The CDR3 DNA is TGTGCCTGGAGTGTACTACAGGGAGAAGCACCCCTCCACTTT. Translation: CAWSVLQGEAPLHF.

The V gene is TRBV20-1, the J gene TRBJ2-5; possibly TRBD2 for D (5 bases). Germline CDR1 and CDR2: DFQATT and SNEGSKA (reference sequence). V shed 3 bases and J shed 7 bases, with 15 bases lying between them. This CDR3 comprises 13 residues. Here the CDR3 reads CSASFGREGTQYF. CDR3 bases: TGCAGTGCTAGTTTCGGGCGCGAGGGGACCCAGTACTTC.

The chain has TRBV6-1 and TRBJ2-2, with D unclear. CDR1 MNHNS and CDR2 SASEGT come from the germline V gene. This CDR3 is 14 amino acids long. Trimming removed 3 bases from V and 1 base from J, with 6 bases in between. The CDR3 spells CASSEYQNTGELFF. Written as DNA, the CDR3 is TGTGCCAGCAGTGAGTATCAGAACACCGGGGAGCTGTTTTTT.

This clone occurred once. V gene TRBV6-2 or TRBV6-3 combines with J gene TRBJ1-1; no clear D. Germline assignment: CDR1 MNHEY and CDR2 SVGEGT. The CDR3 consists of 14 residues. V was trimmed by 4 bases and J by 0 bases, leaving 9 bases between them. The CDR3 loop reads CASSWETVNTEAFF. The CDR3 coding sequence is TGTGCCAGCAGTTGGGAGACGGTGAACACTGAAGCTTTCTTT.

The chain joins TRBV19 to TRBJ2-3; no clear D gene. CDR1 and CDR2 from the germline V gene are LNHDA and SQIVND (reference sequence). The ends were cut back, 7 bases at V and 1 base at J, with 18 bases in the middle. This CDR3 has 16 residues. This CDR3 is CASNRGKAPGTDTQYF. In DNA, the CDR3 is TGTGCCAGTAACCGAGGTAAGGCCCCTGGCACAGATACGCAGTATTTT.

This clone was seen a single time. The chain links TRBV19 to TRBJ1-4; 8 bases agree with TRBD1. Germline CDR1 reads LNHDA; CDR2 reads SQIVND (reference sequence). This CDR3 has 14 residues. After removal of 8 bases from V and 8 bases from J, the junction contained 10 bases not matched to a gene. The CDR3 here is CASRPDRVKEKLFF. In DNA, the CDR3 is TGTGCCAGTCGCCCGGACAGGGTTAAGGAAAAACTGTTTTTT.

This clone has just a few counts. This sequence joins TRBV7-9 and TRBJ1-6; no firm D call. Trimming removed 5 bases at V and 17 bases at J, with 16 bases between. Per germline, CDR1 SEHNR and CDR2 FQNEAQ (reference sequence). The CDR3 extends over 12 amino acids. The DNA for the CDR3 is TGTGCCAGCAGCCTTCTGGGCGGAGGTATCCACTTT. Translated, it gives CASSLLGGGIHF.

The genes are TRBV3-1 (or the pseudogene TRBV3-2) and TRBJ1-3; no clear D. The germline V gene encodes CDR1 LGHDT and CDR2 YNNKEL (reference sequence). Deletions cut 1 base from V and 6 bases from J, with 7 bases between. This CDR3 has 13 amino acids. CDR3 nucleotide sequence: TGTGCCAGCAGCCAAGGGATGGAAAACACCATATATTTT. It specifies CASSQGMENTIYF.

Only one count was recorded for this clone. The chain has TRBV4-3 and TRBJ1-2; D gene uncertain. CDR1 is LGHNA, CDR2 YSLEER, per germline. V lost 4 bases, J lost 1 base, and 25 bases lay in between. The CDR3 has 19 residues. CDR3 protein: CASSRVILGRPLVNYGYTF. The CDR3, as DNA: TGCGCCAGCAGCCGGGTAATACTCGGACGGCCCCTCGTTAACTATGGCTACACCTTC.

J is TRBJ1-3 and V is TRBV10-2, with 9 bases fitting TRBD1. The V segment lost 3 bases and the J segment 5 bases; nucleotides outside the gene matches: 5. CDR3 length: 15 amino acids. Germline values: CDR1 WSHSY, CDR2 SAAADI. This chain's CDR3 is CASSEAGTGRNTIYF. Written as DNA, the CDR3 is TGCGCCAGCAGTGAAGCCGGGACAGGGAGAAACACCATATATTTT.

This sequence joins TRBV7-9 and TRBJ2-2; D remains ambiguous. V was trimmed by 6 bases and J by 3 bases, leaving 23 bases between them. CDR1 and CDR2 from the germline V gene are SEHNR and FQNEAQ (reference sequence). The CDR3 length is 18 residues. The CDR3 is CASSSDWAEREYTGELFF. CDR3 bases: TGTGCCAGCAGTTCCGACTGGGCGGAGCGCGAGTACACCGGGGAGCTGTTTTTT.

The rearrangement joins TRBV10-1 to TRBJ2-5; 12 positions match TRBD1. V lost 5 bases and J lost 5; bases outside the gene matches: 6. The CDR3 sequence is 15 residues long. The germline gives CDR1 WNHNN, CDR2 SYGVQD (reference sequence). The CDR3 here is CASSPGTGGAETQYF. CDR3 DNA: TGCGCCAGCAGTCCCGGGACAGGGGGCGCGGAGACCCAGTACTTC.

The chain is built from TRBV6-5 and TRBJ1-2; no clear D gene. This CDR3 region has 15 residues. From germline, CDR1 is MNHEY and CDR2 SVGAGI. The V and J ends lost 0 bases and 2 bases respectively, with 10 bases between them. CDR3 loop: CASSYSRAENYGYTF. CDR3 DNA sequence: TGTGCCAGCAGTTACTCGAGGGCGGAAAACTATGGCTACACCTTC.

The chain employs TRBV7-9 and TRBJ2-3; the match to TRBD2 covers 7 bases. The CDR3 has 15 residues. V lost 5 bases and J lost 0; bases outside the gene matches: 5. Looked up from germline, CDR1 is SEHNR and CDR2 is FQNEAQ (reference sequence). The CDR3 DNA follows: TGTGCCAGCAGCACACCTAGCGGCAGCACAGATACGCAGTATTTT. This codes for CASSTPSGSTDTQYF.